Listed below are T cell receptor beta chains from one sample, sequenced in a study of cytomegalovirus exposure and HLA in healthy donors. The table came from immunoSEQ multiplex PCR; TCRdb's copy has only in-frame clones and leaves some out. The data show tens of thousands of clones, approximately 93% seen once. Sequenced input: PBMCs. All receptors derive from a man aged 18 to 29 in good health and CMV-seropositive. Both conserved end residues are part of each CDR3. The order of the fields is V gene, J gene, D gene, CDR3 DNA, CDR3 protein. A D gene is named only where the DNA matches it firmly.

>TRBV4-1|TRBJ1-3|TRBD1
TGCGCCAGCAGCCAAGAGGGGACAGGGTCCTACAGAAACACCATATATTTT
CASSQEGTGSYRNTIYF
>TRBV27|TRBJ1-5|-
TGTGCCAGCAGCACCCGGGGTAGCAATCAGCCCCAGCATTTT
CASSTRGSNQPQHF
>TRBV7-2|TRBJ2-1|-
TGTGCCAGCAGCTTAGCAGGGGTAAACTACAATGAGCAGTTCTTC
CASSLAGVNYNEQFF
>TRBV28|TRBJ1-5|-
TGTGCCAGCACAGGACAGAATCAGCCCCAGCATTTT
CASTGQNQPQHF
>TRBV19|TRBJ2-2|-
TGTGCCAGTATGGACACTGAAAACACCGGGGAGCTGTTTTTT
CASMDTENTGELFF
>TRBV7-9|TRBJ2-4|TRBD1
TGTGCCAGCAGCTTAACCGGGACAGGGGACATTCAGTACTTC
CASSLTGTGDIQYF
>TRBV7-8|TRBJ1-1|TRBD1
TGTGCCAGCAGCCCTAAAATGTGGGACAGGGTTGCTGAAGCTTTCTTT
CASSPKMWDRVAEAFF
>TRBV5-1|TRBJ2-1|TRBD1
TGCGCCAGCAGCTCCGCAGGACAGGGAAAAGTTGAGCAGTTCTTC
CASSSAGQGKVEQFF
>TRBV6-5|TRBJ1-3|-
TGTGCCAGCAGTTCGATTAGCTCTGGAAACACCATATATTTT
CASSSISSGNTIYF
>TRBV30|TRBJ2-5|-
TGTGCCTGGAGTGTAAGGGGCACCAGGGAGACCCAGTACTTC
CAWSVRGTRETQYF
>TRBV7-8|TRBJ1-4|-
TGTGCCAGCAGCCCCTCGGTCGGTAATGAAAAACTGTTTTTT
CASSPSVGNEKLFF
>TRBV7-9|TRBJ1-6|-
TGTGCCAGCAGCTCGTTTCTAGATTCACCCCTCCACTTT
CASSSFLDSPLHF
>TRBV30|TRBJ1-2|-
TGTGCCTGGAAGGTGGCAGGCCCCTGGGGCTACACCTTC
CAWKVAGPWGYTF
>TRBV19|TRBJ1-4|-
TGTGCCAGTAAAGAACACCGCAATGAAAAACTGTTTTTT
CASKEHRNEKLFF
>TRBV27|TRBJ1-1|-
TGTGCCAGCAGTTTAGGCAGGGCTAACACTGAAGCTTTCTTT
CASSLGRANTEAFF
>TRBV6-5|TRBJ1-1|-
TGTGCCAGCAGCAATACAGGTGAAGCTTTCTTT
CASSNTGEAFF
>TRBV2|TRBJ2-2|TRBD1
TGTGCCAGCAGTCGGACAGGGGGCCCCTCCGGGGAGCTGTTTTTT
CASSRTGGPSGELFF
>TRBV9|TRBJ2-7|-
TGTGCCAGCAGCCCCCCCGGGACTGATCCCTACGAGCAGTACTTC
CASSPPGTDPYEQYF
>TRBV18|TRBJ1-1|TRBD1
TGTGCCAGCTCACCATACGGGACAGGGTGGTCGGACACTGAAGCTTTCTTT
CASSPYGTGWSDTEAFF
>TRBV10-3|TRBJ1-5|TRBD1
TGTGCCATCAGTGAGGCCGGGACAGGGAATTTCTATCAGCCCCAGCATTTT
CAISEAGTGNFYQPQHF
>TRBV9|TRBJ2-1|TRBD2
TGTGCCAGCAGCGTAGGGACTAGGGTGTACAATGAGCAGTTCTTC
CASSVGTRVYNEQFF
>TRBV18|TRBJ1-4|-
TGTGCCAGCTCACCCCAGGGGCCTCCAACTAATGAAAAACTGTTTTTT
CASSPQGPPTNEKLFF